A single sample gave rise to the 18 T cell receptor beta chains below, sequenced in a study of control samples from healthy donors and cancer patients. Assay: immunoSEQ multiplex PCR; the TCRdb copy retains only in-frame clones and omits some. The repertoire includes roughly 190,000 clones, over 80% of them detected once, and about 2% sits in the top ten. Sequenced material: blood. Every receptor here comes from a man aged 25 to 45 in good health.

This clone was seen only once. The J gene is TRBJ1-1, the V gene TRBV10-1; D ambiguous. The CDR3 length is 15 residues. Germline CDR1 and CDR2: WNHNN and SYGVQD (reference sequence). V gave up 3 bases and J gave up 4 bases, with 15 bases separating them. The CDR3 reads CASSDRGRGATEAFF. CDR3 nucleotides: TGCGCCAGCAGTGATAGAGGGCGAGGAGCCACTGAAGCTTTCTTT.

This clone showed up just once. The chain links TRBV12-3 or TRBV12-4 to TRBJ1-2, with a weak D call TRBD1 (6 bases). The V gene lost 5 bases and the J gene lost 3 bases, with 10 bases spanning the gap. The CDR3 sequence is 13 residues long. DNA for the CDR3: TGTGCCAGCAGTGCGGGACAACACTATGGCTACACCTTC. Amino acids: CASSAGQHYGYTF.

The J gene is TRBJ1-2, the V gene TRBV2; tentative D call: TRBD1 (6 bases). Between the trimmed V and J ends, which lost 6 bases and 4 bases, there was a span of 18 bases. This CDR3 region has 15 residues. Germline-derived CDR1 and CDR2 are SNHLY and FYNNEI. CDR3 nucleotide sequence: TGTGCCAGCAGCACGGTTAGGGGGAAGCTCTATGGCTACACCTTC. As protein: CASSTVRGKLYGYTF.

V and J are TRBV7-9 and TRBJ2-3; no clear D gene. The CDR3 runs to 13 residues. Per germline, CDR1 SEHNR and CDR2 FQNEAQ (reference sequence). The V end was cut by 5 bases, the J end by 6 bases, with 12 bases between. CDR3 DNA sequence: TGTGCCAGCAGCCCCCCCTTATGGGATACGCAGTATTTT. Protein product: CASSPPLWDTQYF.

V is TRBV4-1 and J is TRBJ1-1; TRBD1 matches at 9 bases. Germline CDR1 is MGHRA and CDR2 is YSYEKL. This CDR3 is built from 15 residues. The junction had 7 bases not matched to a gene; V was cut back by 3 bases and J by 5 bases. The CDR3 is CASSQRTGDRTEAFF. CDR3 sequence (DNA): TGCGCCAGCAGCCAGCGGACAGGGGATCGGACTGAAGCTTTCTTT.

This chain joins TRBV4-1 and TRBJ2-5, with D tentatively TRBD1 or TRBD2 (7 bases each). Germline CDR1 is MGHRA and CDR2 is YSYEKL. V was clipped by 1 base and J by 5 bases, with 17 bases between them. The CDR3 is made up of 16 amino acids. The CDR3 DNA reads TGCGCCAGCAGCCAAGGTCAGGGAGGGGGCTGGGAGACCCAGTACTTC. It yields the protein CASSQGQGGGWETQYF.

The V gene is TRBV9, the J gene TRBJ2-1; 11 bases align to TRBD2. The CDR3 sequence is 18 residues long. CDR1 and CDR2 (germline): SGDLS, YYNGEE. V lost 8 bases to trimming and J lost 9 bases; unmatched junction nucleotides: 22. The CDR3 coding sequence is TGTGCCAGTGGGGGCGCTCTAGCTAGGGGACTAGCGGTTCGTGAGCAGTTCTTC. This codes for CASGGALARGLAVREQFF.

The chain uses TRBV2 and TRBJ2-4; 7 bases are a match to TRBD1. The CDR3 contains 14 residues. V lost 3 bases to trimming and J lost 9 bases; unmatched junction nucleotides: 8. Germline CDR1 SNHLY, CDR2 FYNNEI. The CDR3 coding sequence is TGTGCCAGCAGTGATCAGGCAGGGGGAAGCATTCAGTACTTC. Its protein is CASSDQAGGSIQYF.

The V gene is TRBV2, the J gene TRBJ2-2; 8 bases line up with TRBD2. V trimming: 4 bases; J trimming: 1 base; junction bases outside the gene matches: 5. The CDR3 totals 16 residues. Germline lookup yields CDR1 SNHLY and CDR2 FYNNEI. For the CDR3, the DNA is TGTGCCAGCAGTGTGCGGAGCGGGGGGAACACCGGGGAGCTGTTTTTT. This translates into CASSVRSGGNTGELFF. Full variable domain (rest looked up from reference TRBV2 and TRBJ2-2): EPEVTQTPSHQVTQMGQEVILRCVPISNHLYFYWYRQILGQKVEFLVSFYNNEISEKSEIFDDQFSVERPDGSNFTLKIRSTKLEDSAMYFCASSVRSGGNTGELFFGEGSRLTVL.

J is TRBJ1-2 and V is TRBV9; D is perhaps TRBD1 (5 bases). The CDR3 loop spans 15 amino acids. V lost 0 bases and J 7 bases, leaving 16 bases between the germline ends. Germline V gene sequence: CDR1 SGDLS, CDR2 YYNGEE. The CDR3: CASSVGIGAAVGYTF. The DNA for the CDR3 is TGTGCCAGCAGCGTAGGGATAGGGGCCGCAGTTGGCTACACCTTC.

A note on this clone: Other DNA sequences in this sample translate to the same CDR3. V usage is TRBV5-1 and J usage is TRBJ2-2; 8 nucleotides align to TRBD2. CDR1 SGHRS and CDR2 YFSETQ come from the germline V gene. The CDR3 contains 16 residues. V shed 4 bases, J shed 3 bases, and the junction held 8 bases outside the gene matches. In DNA form, the CDR3 reads TGCGCCAGCAGCCGGCGGGGGCGGGGGGACACCGGGGAGCTGTTTTTT. It yields the protein CASSRRGRGDTGELFF.

V and J are TRBV27 and TRBJ1-5, with TRBD1 matching 7 bases. This CDR3 is 14 amino acids long. Germline lookup yields CDR1 MNHEY and CDR2 SMNVEV (reference sequence). Trimming took 5 bases from V and 2 from J; bases not matched to a gene: 3. CDR3 amino acids: CASSRDRRNQPQHF. CDR3 bases: TGTGCCAGCAGTCGGGACAGACGCAATCAGCCCCAGCATTTT.

Note on this clone: The junction shows a germline mismatch at one end, possibly a read error. This chain uses TRBV7-9 with TRBJ2-3, with 12 bases that match TRBD2. CDR1 is SEHNR and CDR2 is FQNEAQ in the germline V gene (reference sequence). CDR3 size: 15 residues. The CDR3 here is CASSLAGGNGDTQYF. In nucleotides, the CDR3 is TGTGCCAGCAGCCTAGCGGGGGGGAATGGAGATACGCAGTATTTT.

V usage is TRBV19 and J usage is TRBJ2-3; the D is unclear. V lost 1 base and J lost 0, with 5 bases in between. The CDR3 covers 14 residues. Germline V gives CDR1 LNHDA, CDR2 SQIVND (reference sequence). CDR3 loop: CASSIGASTDTQYF. CDR3 coding DNA: TGTGCCAGTAGTATAGGGGCTAGCACAGATACGCAGTATTTT.

This clone occurred once. This specimen includes other DNA sequences encoding the same CDR3. The chain couples TRBV6-5 to TRBJ1-1; D is uncertain. The CDR3 runs to 12 residues. V shed 2 bases and J shed 4 bases, with 5 bases lying between them. Germline CDR1 reads MNHEY; CDR2 reads SVGAGI. CDR3 in amino acids: CASSYGGTEAFF. DNA of the CDR3: TGTGCCAGCAGTTACGGAGGCACTGAAGCTTTCTTT.

The genes are TRBV6-5 and TRBJ2-2; D gene ambiguous. The CDR3 extends over 15 amino acids. Germline V gene data show CDR1 as MNHEY and CDR2 as SVGAGI. V shed 7 bases and J shed 4 bases, with 16 bases lying between them. The CDR3 sequence is CASTSGQVGTGELFF. The CDR3 DNA is TGTGCCAGCACCTCTGGGCAGGTCGGCACCGGGGAGCTGTTTTTT.

The V gene is TRBV6-5, the J gene TRBJ2-1; 8 bases are a match to TRBD2. The CDR3 spans 11 residues. The germline V gene has CDR1 MNHEY and CDR2 SVGAGI. The J segment lost 7 bases and the V segment lost 7 bases, leaving 0 bases of the junction unmatched. The CDR3 DNA reads as TGTGCCAGCACGGGGGGGAATGAGCAGTTCTTC. The encoded protein is CASTGGNEQFF.

V is TRBV11-2 and J is TRBJ2-3; TRBD2 matches at 13 bases. The CDR3 sequence is 18 residues long. With V trimmed by 5 bases and J by 7 bases, 15 bases remained unmatched. Germline lookup yields CDR1 SGHAT and CDR2 FQNNGV. The CDR3 coding sequence is TGTGCCAGCAGCCACGATTGGGGACTAGCGGGGACCACTCATACGCAGTATTTT. Amino acid sequence: CASSHDWGLAGTTHTQYF.